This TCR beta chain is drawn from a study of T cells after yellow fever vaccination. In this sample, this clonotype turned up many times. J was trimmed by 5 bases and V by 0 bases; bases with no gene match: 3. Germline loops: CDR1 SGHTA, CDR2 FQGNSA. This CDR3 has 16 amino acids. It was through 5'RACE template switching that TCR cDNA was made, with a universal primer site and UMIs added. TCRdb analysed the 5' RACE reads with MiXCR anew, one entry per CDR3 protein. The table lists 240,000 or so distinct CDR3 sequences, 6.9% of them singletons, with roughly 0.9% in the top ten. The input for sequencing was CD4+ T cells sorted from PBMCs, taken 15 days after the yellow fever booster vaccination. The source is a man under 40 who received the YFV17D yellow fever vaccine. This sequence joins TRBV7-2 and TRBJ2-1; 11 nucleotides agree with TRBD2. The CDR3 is CASSLALAGGHNEQFF. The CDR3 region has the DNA TGTGCCAGCAGCTTAGCCCTAGCGGGAGGCCACAATGAGCAGTTCTTC.